The 20 T cell receptor beta chains reported below all come from one sample, sequenced in a study of blood T cell repertoires in COVID-19. Generated by immunoSEQ multiplex PCR, the TCRdb table keeps only in-frame clones and is missing some. The data show tens of thousands of clones, about nine tenths seen once. The specimen was peripheral blood. The receptors shown here come from a man aged 55-75 years with active COVID-19.

The chain couples TRBV4-1 to TRBJ1-6; TRBD1 aligns across 8 bases. V dropped 3 bases and J dropped 2; count of bases not matched to a gene: 3. The CDR3 spans 16 residues. The germline gives CDR1 MGHRA, CDR2 YSYEKL. CDR3 nucleotides: TGCGCCAGCAGCCACGGGACAGGTACCTATAATTCACCCCTCCACTTT. Protein sequence: CASSHGTGTYNSPLHF.

The chain recombines TRBV14 with TRBJ2-7, with 7 bases that match TRBD1. V dropped 4 bases and J dropped 3; count of bases not matched to a gene: 6. The CDR3 sequence is 14 residues long. Germline CDR1 is SGHDN and CDR2 is FVKESK. The CDR3 nucleotides read TGTGCCAGCAGCCTCCGGGACAGAGACTACGAGCAGTACTTC. Translated, it gives CASSLRDRDYEQYF.

V and J are TRBV6-5 and TRBJ1-1; 8 bases align to TRBD1. J was trimmed by 8 bases and V by 5 bases; bases with no gene match: 13. Germline CDR1 and CDR2: MNHEY and SVGAGI. There are 15 residues in the CDR3. The CDR3 region is CASSRPSQGAREAFF. CDR3 in DNA: TGTGCCAGCAGTCGCCCTTCTCAGGGGGCGCGGGAAGCTTTCTTT.

The chain is built from TRBV6-5 and TRBJ1-5; no clear D gene. The CDR3 is 12 amino acids. The V gene lost 4 bases and the J gene lost 4 bases, with 5 bases spanning the gap. CDR1 is MNHEY and CDR2 is SVGAGI in the germline V gene. The CDR3 bases are TGTGCCAGCAGTTCTTATAATCAGCCCCAGCATTTT. Protein sequence: CASSSYNQPQHF.

This sequence joins TRBV6-5 and TRBJ2-5, with 9 bases lining up with TRBD1. V dropped 4 bases and J dropped 0; count of bases not matched to a gene: 6. CDR1 is MNHEY and CDR2 is SVGAGI in the germline V gene. This CDR3 spans 16 amino acids. The CDR3 sequence: CASSSGTGIHQETQYF. CDR3 DNA: TGTGCCAGCAGTTCCGGGACAGGGATACACCAAGAGACCCAGTACTTC.

The rearrangement uses TRBV6-6 and TRBJ1-1; D gene unclear. There are 11 residues in the CDR3. The germline V and J ends were trimmed by 0 bases and 12 bases, with 8 bases remaining between them. The germline V gene encodes CDR1 MNHNY and CDR2 SVGAGI (reference sequence). The CDR3 sequence: CASSYSVLPFF. In DNA form, the CDR3 reads TGTGCCAGCAGTTACTCGGTACTACCTTTCTTT.

The chain uses TRBV9 and TRBJ1-2, with 7 bases lining up with TRBD1. The V gene end was trimmed by 4 bases and the J gene end by 5 bases; junction bases not matched to a gene: 8. Per germline, CDR1 SGDLS and CDR2 YYNGEE. The CDR3 runs 14 residues. CDR3 nucleotide sequence: TGTGCCAGCAGCCCTGGGACAGTTGTGTATGGCTACACCTTC. Its protein is CASSPGTVVYGYTF.

The chain uses TRBV6-5 and TRBJ2-7, with D perhaps TRBD1 or TRBD2 (6 bases each). This CDR3 has 14 residues. Germline CDR1 MNHEY, CDR2 SVGAGI. V was trimmed by 4 bases and J by 5 bases, leaving 15 bases between them. The CDR3 sequence is CASSSSGALDEQYF. In nucleotides, the CDR3 is TGTGCCAGCAGTTCCTCGGGGGCGTTGGACGAGCAGTACTTC.

The chain uses TRBV4-1 and TRBJ1-6; no clear D gene. Germline V gene sequence: CDR1 MGHRA, CDR2 YSYEKL. The CDR3 extends over 19 amino acids. Trimming took 1 base from V and 5 from J, leaving 21 bases between them. The CDR3, as DNA: TGCGCCAGCAGCCAAGGTCAGGCAATCCGACCTAACGATAATTCACCCCTCCACTTT. Its protein product is CASSQGQAIRPNDNSPLHF.

The gene calls are TRBV6-6 and TRBJ2-7; TRBD1 matches at 8 bases. Germline V CDR1 and CDR2: MNHNY, SVGAGI (reference sequence). CDR3 size: 14 residues. J lost 4 bases, V lost 2 bases, and 4 bases had no gene match. CDR3 sequence reads: CASSYTGGIYEQYF. In nucleotides, the CDR3 is TGTGCCAGCAGTTACACAGGGGGGATATACGAGCAGTACTTC.

V is TRBV5-6 and J is TRBJ2-7, with 9 bases aligning to TRBD1. Germline values: CDR1 SGHDT, CDR2 YYEEEE. This CDR3 has 15 amino acids. V lost 4 bases to trimming and J lost 1 base; unmatched junction nucleotides: 6. The DNA for the CDR3 is TGTGCCAGCAGCCGAACCGGGACAGGGTCCTACGAGCAGTACTTC. This encodes CASSRTGTGSYEQYF.

V usage is TRBV28 and J usage is TRBJ1-5, with TRBD1 as a possible D gene (6 bases). CDR1 is MDHEN, CDR2 SYDVKM, per germline. Trimming took off 4 bases at V and 1 base at J, with 8 bases between the two ends. The CDR3 spans 14 residues. The CDR3 here is CASSSGHSNQPQHF. The CDR3 DNA sequence: TGTGCCAGCAGTTCGGGACACAGCAATCAGCCCCAGCATTTT. Looking up the rest from reference TRBV28 and TRBJ1-5 gives the full variable domain: DVKVTQSSRYLVKRTGEKVFLECVQDMDHENMFWYRQDPGLGLRLIYFSYDVKMKEKGDIPEGYSVSREKKERFSLILESASTNQTSMYLCASSSGHSNQPQHFGDGTRLSIL.

The J gene is TRBJ2-1, the V gene TRBV7-2; a weak D match, TRBD2 (5 bases). This CDR3 contains 13 residues. V lost 1 base and J lost 14, with 15 bases in between. The V gene's germline CDR1 is SGHTA and CDR2 FQGNSA. CDR3 sequence reads: CASSLERFSVKFF. The CDR3 region has the DNA TGTGCCAGCAGCTTAGAGCGGTTTAGCGTAAAGTTCTTC.

The chain employs TRBV9 and TRBJ2-5, with a weak D call TRBD2 (6 bases). The V gene's germline CDR1 is SGDLS and CDR2 YYNGEE. V was shortened by 2 bases and J by 5 bases, with 13 bases between the two germline ends. This CDR3 is built from 14 residues. The CDR3 sequence: CASSVRGNAETQYF. DNA of the CDR3: TGTGCCAGCAGCGTCCGCGGGAATGCGGAGACCCAGTACTTC.

This chain joins TRBV5-6 and TRBJ1-1; D gene uncertain. V gave up 4 bases and J gave up 7 bases, with 11 bases separating them. The CDR3 is 12 residues long. CDR1 is SGHDT and CDR2 is YYEEEE in the germline V gene. CDR3 sequence reads: CASSRLGGEAFF. For the CDR3, the DNA is TGTGCCAGCAGCCGGCTAGGTGGTGAAGCTTTCTTT.

The rearrangement joins TRBV6-5 to TRBJ1-3, with 7 bases matching TRBD1. Trimming cost V 3 bases and J 4 bases; bases outside gene matches: 9. The length of the CDR3 is 16 residues. CDR1 is MNHEY, CDR2 SVGAGI, per germline. The CDR3 DNA reads TGTGCCAGCAGTTATTCCGGACAGGCCGCCGGAAACACCATATATTTT. This codes for CASSYSGQAAGNTIYF.

This chain joins TRBV6-5 and TRBJ1-1; D gene ambiguous. The CDR3 extends over 13 amino acids. Per germline, CDR1 MNHEY and CDR2 SVGAGI. Trimming removed 5 bases at V and 9 bases at J, with 16 bases between. CDR3 protein: CASSPLLVRKAFF. CDR3 DNA: TGTGCCAGCAGTCCCCTGTTAGTCCGTAAAGCTTTCTTT.

The V gene is TRBV12-3 or TRBV12-4, the J gene TRBJ2-7; TRBD1 agrees at 9 bases. This CDR3 has 13 amino acids. The junction had 5 bases not matched to a gene; V was cut back by 5 bases and J by 6 bases. Written as DNA, the CDR3 is TGTGCCAGCAGTCCCCGACAGGGGGGCGAGCAGTACTTC. Amino acid sequence: CASSPRQGGEQYF.

The genes are TRBV19 and TRBJ2-6; 10 bases line up with TRBD1. Germline CDR1 and CDR2: LNHDA and SQIVND (reference sequence). The CDR3 loop spans 17 amino acids. V was clipped by 5 bases and J by 2 bases; unmatched bases: 6. CDR3 loop: CASSSGTGVTGANVLTF. Written as DNA, the CDR3 is TGTGCCAGTAGTTCCGGGACAGGGGTGACTGGGGCCAACGTCCTGACTTTC.

The chain links TRBV5-4 to TRBJ2-1; 12 bases fit TRBD2. The V and J ends lost 4 bases and 7 bases, in that order; junction bases with no gene match: 6. The CDR3 is 15 amino acids. Germline loops: CDR1 SGHNT, CDR2 YYREEE (reference sequence). The CDR3 sequence: CASSIGLAGRNEQFF. The CDR3 nucleotides read TGTGCCAGCAGCATCGGACTAGCGGGGAGGAATGAGCAGTTCTTC.